These 21 T cell receptor beta chains share one sample of origin, sequenced in a study of blood T cell repertoires in COVID-19. TCRdb's table, derived via immunoSEQ multiplex PCR, lists solely in-frame clones and lacks some. The sample carries roughly 100,000 clones, roughly four fifths recorded once. Input material: peripheral blood. Source of these receptors: a man aged 65-85 years with active or convalescent COVID-19.

The genes are TRBV5-4 and TRBJ2-3; 11 nucleotides align to TRBD2. The CDR3 sequence is 15 residues long. Germline V gene lookup returns CDR1 SGHNT and CDR2 YYREEE (reference sequence). V lost 4 bases, J lost 4 bases, and 5 bases stayed unmatched. The CDR3 sequence is CASSPAGLAADTQYF. In nucleotides, the CDR3 is TGTGCCAGCAGCCCGGCGGGACTAGCGGCAGATACGCAGTATTTT.

This clone came up a few times. The gene calls are TRBV9 and TRBJ2-5; possibly TRBD2 for D (7 bases). Germline V CDR1 and CDR2: SGDLS, YYNGEE. Trimming took off 1 base at V and 5 bases at J, with 15 bases between the two ends. CDR3 length: 15 amino acids. This CDR3 is CASSVLAGAFETQYF. The CDR3, as DNA: TGTGCCAGCAGCGTACTTGCGGGGGCTTTTGAGACCCAGTACTTC.

The rearrangement links TRBV7-3 to TRBJ2-3, with 11 bases lining up with TRBD1. Germline V gene lookup returns CDR1 SGHTA and CDR2 FQGTGA. V dropped 5 bases and J dropped 2; count of bases not matched to a gene: 3. The CDR3 has 15 amino acids. The CDR3: CASSLGQGVTDTQYF. The CDR3 coding sequence is TGTGCCAGCAGCCTGGGACAGGGGGTCACAGATACGCAGTATTTT.

V and J are TRBV7-9 and TRBJ2-2; weak D call: TRBD1 (6 bases). V was clipped by 5 bases and J by 5 bases, with 18 bases between them. CDR1 and CDR2 from the germline V gene are SEHNR and FQNEAQ (reference sequence). The CDR3 totals 16 residues. CDR3 loop: CASSQQGIRGTGELFF. Written as DNA, the CDR3 is TGTGCCAGCAGCCAACAGGGTATCCGAGGTACCGGGGAGCTGTTTTTT.

This chain connects TRBV27 to TRBJ2-2; 9 bases fit TRBD1. The V segment lost 2 bases and the J segment 5 bases; nucleotides outside the gene matches: 6. The CDR3 extends over 16 amino acids. Germline CDR1 and CDR2: MNHEY and SMNVEV (reference sequence). This CDR3 is CASSLGTGYGTGELFF. DNA of the CDR3: TGTGCCAGCAGTTTAGGGACAGGGTATGGAACCGGGGAGCTGTTTTTT.

V and J are TRBV6-1 and TRBJ2-1, with 7 positions matching TRBD2. Losses at the gene ends were 6 bases for V and 8 bases for J; bases not matched to a gene: 10. Germline CDR1 MNHNS, CDR2 SASEGT. This CDR3 spans 14 amino acids. The CDR3 DNA is TGTGCCAGCAGACCCCTGCGGGAGCGGGATGAGCAGTTCTTC. Translated, it gives CASRPLRERDEQFF.

The chain couples TRBV7-2 to TRBJ2-5; 14 bases align to TRBD2. V lost 5 bases to trimming and J lost 7 bases; unmatched junction nucleotides: 6. Per the germline V gene, CDR1 is SGHTA and CDR2 is FQGNSA. The CDR3 runs to 15 residues. The CDR3 nucleotides read TGTGCCAGCAGCGGGGGACTAGCGGGAGTCGGGACCCAGTACTTC. This encodes CASSGGLAGVGTQYF. Complete variable domain (other parts from reference TRBV7-2 and TRBJ2-5): GAGVSQSPSNKVTEKGKDVELRCDPISGHTALYWYRQSLGQGLEFLIYFQGNSAPDKSGLPSDRFSAERTGGSVSTLTIQRTQQEDSAVYLCASSGGLAGVGTQYFGPGTRLLVL.

This chain connects TRBV29-1 to TRBJ2-1, with 8 nucleotides matching TRBD1. Germline V lookup: CDR1 SQVTM, CDR2 ANQGSEA. The V segment lost 6 bases and the J segment 2 bases; nucleotides outside the gene matches: 6. This CDR3 has 14 residues. CDR3 sequence reads: CSVQGRGPYNEQFF. In nucleotides, the CDR3 is TGCAGCGTCCAGGGCAGGGGGCCCTACAATGAGCAGTTCTTC.

The chain links TRBV5-1 to TRBJ2-3; D gene ambiguous. Trimming took 0 bases from V and 0 from J, leaving 5 bases between them. Germline CDR1 SGHRS, CDR2 YFSETQ. CDR3 length equals 14 residues. CDR3 in DNA: TGCGCCAGCAGCTTGGCTCTTAGCACAGATACGCAGTATTTT. Translating gives CASSLALSTDTQYF.

The V and J genes are TRBV10-3 and TRBJ2-3, with 9 bases fitting TRBD1. Germline V gene data show CDR1 as ENHRY and CDR2 as SYGVKD. Unmatched junction bases numbered 10, after V lost 5 bases and J lost 1 base. The CDR3 totals 17 residues. CDR3 DNA sequence: TGTGCCATCAGTCTTGGTCCCCGGACAGGGGGCACAGATACGCAGTATTTT. Translated, it gives CAISLGPRTGGTDTQYF.

There are a few counts of this clone. This chain links TRBV29-1 with TRBJ2-2, with TRBD1 matching over 9 bases. CDR1 and CDR2 from the germline V gene are SQVTM and ANQGSEA. This CDR3 is built from 12 residues. The V segment lost 6 bases and the J segment 6 bases; nucleotides outside the gene matches: 2. The CDR3 DNA follows: TGCAGCGTCGGGACAGGGTCCGGGGAGCTGTTTTTT. This gives the protein CSVGTGSGELFF.

The chain links TRBV5-1 to TRBJ1-5; 7 bases are shared with TRBD1. CDR1 and CDR2 (germline): SGHRS, YFSETQ. Losses at the gene ends were 4 bases for V and 5 bases for J; bases not matched to a gene: 6. The CDR3 consists of 14 residues. For the CDR3, the DNA is TGCGCCAGCAGCATTTCGACAGGGCATCAGCCCCAGCATTTT. Amino acids: CASSISTGHQPQHF.

The rearrangement joins TRBV10-2 to TRBJ1-1, with a weak D call TRBD1 (5 bases). The V end lost 4 bases, the J end lost 8 bases, and 14 bases lay between the germline ends. The CDR3 totals 13 residues. CDR1 WSHSY and CDR2 SAAADI come from the germline V gene. CDR3 sequence (DNA): TGCGCCAGCAGTGCTCCCCGGTCAGGGGAAGCTTTCTTT. This gives the protein CASSAPRSGEAFF.

This clone was seen once. The chain combines TRBV2 with TRBJ2-5; 7 bases agree with TRBD1. The CDR3 covers 16 residues. Trimming cost V 1 base and J 0 bases; bases outside gene matches: 5. Looked up from germline, CDR1 is SNHLY and CDR2 is FYNNEI. CDR3 DNA: TGTGCCAGCAGTGAAGGCGCGGACAGGTACCAAGAGACCCAGTACTTC. It codes for CASSEGADRYQETQYF.

The chain is built from TRBV6-5 and TRBJ1-2; 9 positions match TRBD1. V was clipped by 7 bases and J by 8 bases; unmatched bases: 11. CDR1 is MNHEY and CDR2 is SVGAGI in the germline V gene. This CDR3 spans 14 amino acids. CDR3: CASKDPGTGIGYTF. The CDR3 DNA reads as TGTGCCAGCAAAGACCCCGGGACAGGGATAGGCTACACCTTC.

This chain joins TRBV19 and TRBJ1-1; D is undetermined. Germline assignment: CDR1 LNHDA and CDR2 SQIVND (reference sequence). The V end lost 5 bases, the J end lost 1 base, and 8 bases lay between the germline ends. This CDR3 region has 13 residues. Written as DNA, the CDR3 is TGTGCCAGTAGTGGCCAGTGGAACACTGAAGCTTTCTTT. Translating gives CASSGQWNTEAFF.

The genes are TRBV7-2 and TRBJ2-3; unclear D gene. CDR1 SGHTA and CDR2 FQGNSA come from the germline V gene. Trimming left V 0 bases short and J 3 bases short, with 10 bases between. The CDR3 totals 15 residues. The CDR3 spells CASSLAVSWTDTQYF. DNA of the CDR3: TGTGCCAGCAGCTTAGCTGTTAGTTGGACAGATACGCAGTATTTT.

The rearrangement links TRBV6-1 to TRBJ1-5; 7 nucleotides agree with TRBD1. Per the germline V gene, CDR1 is MNHNS and CDR2 is SASEGT. CDR3 length: 15 residues. The trim removed 3 bases at V and 9 bases at J, leaving 11 bases unmatched. CDR3 residues: CASSDGQAGVGPQHF. The CDR3 coding sequence is TGTGCCAGCAGTGATGGACAGGCTGGGGTGGGGCCCCAGCATTTT.

This clone showed up just a few times. This sequence joins TRBV28 and TRBJ1-5, with TRBD1 as a possible D gene (5 bases). Trimming removed 2 bases at V and 0 bases at J, with 11 bases between. This CDR3 contains 16 residues. Germline CDR1 reads MDHEN; CDR2 reads SYDVKM. In DNA form, the CDR3 reads TGTGCCAGCAGTTTAGGAGGGGTTATTAGCAATCAGCCCCAGCATTTT. Amino acids: CASSLGGVISNQPQHF.

This clone showed up just a few times. The chain recombines TRBV12-3 or TRBV12-4 with TRBJ1-1; D perhaps matches TRBD1 (5 bases). This CDR3 has 13 residues. The V and J ends lost 5 bases and 1 base respectively, with 8 bases between them. The DNA of the CDR3 is TGTGCCAGCAGTATCGGACAGAACACTGAAGCTTTCTTT. It specifies CASSIGQNTEAFF.

The V call is TRBV10-3, the J call TRBJ2-3, with 7 bases fitting TRBD2. This CDR3 has 17 amino acids. Looked up from germline, CDR1 is ENHRY and CDR2 is SYGVKD. V trimming: 6 bases; J trimming: 0 bases; junction bases outside the gene matches: 12. The CDR3 region is CAISSHMGSGSTDTQYF. In DNA, the CDR3 is TGTGCCATCAGCTCCCACATGGGTAGCGGGAGCACAGATACGCAGTATTTT.